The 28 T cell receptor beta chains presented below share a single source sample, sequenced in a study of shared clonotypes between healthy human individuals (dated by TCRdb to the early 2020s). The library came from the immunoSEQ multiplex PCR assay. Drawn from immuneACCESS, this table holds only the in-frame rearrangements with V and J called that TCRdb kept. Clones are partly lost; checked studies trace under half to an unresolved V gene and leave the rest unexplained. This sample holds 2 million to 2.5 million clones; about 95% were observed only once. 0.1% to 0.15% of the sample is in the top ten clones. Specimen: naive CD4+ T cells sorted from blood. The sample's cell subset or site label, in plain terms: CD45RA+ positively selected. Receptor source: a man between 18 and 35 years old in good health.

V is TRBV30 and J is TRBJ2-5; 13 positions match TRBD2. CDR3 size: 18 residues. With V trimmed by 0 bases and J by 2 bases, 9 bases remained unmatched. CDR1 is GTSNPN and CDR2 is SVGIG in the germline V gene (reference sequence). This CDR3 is CAWSVERTSGGTQETQYF. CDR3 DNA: TGTGCCTGGAGTGTAGAGAGGACTAGCGGGGGAACACAAGAGACCCAGTACTTC.

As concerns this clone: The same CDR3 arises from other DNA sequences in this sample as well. CDR3 sequence reads: CASSLGQNTGELFF. The CDR3, as DNA: TGCGCCAGCAGCTTGGGACAGAACACCGGGGAGCTGTTTTTT. The chain is built from TRBV5-1 and TRBJ2-2; D unresolved. Trimming removed 0 bases from V and 1 base from J, with 4 bases in between. Germline CDR1 and CDR2: SGHRS and YFSETQ. The CDR3 covers 14 residues. The full variable domain, in which reference TRBV5-1 and TRBJ2-2 provide the parts outside the CDR3, is KAGVTQTPRYLIKTRGQQVTLSCSPISGHRSVSWYQQTPGQGLQFLFEYFSETQRNKGNFPGRFSGRQFSNSRSEMNVSTLELGDSALYLCASSLGQNTGELFFGEGSRLTVL.

CDR3 in amino acids: CASARRGGATEAFF. The CDR3 DNA is TGTGCCAGCGCCAGGCGTGGGGGGGCAACTGAAGCTTTCTTT. The genes are TRBV7-9 and TRBJ1-1, with a tentative D call TRBD1 (6 bases). Looked up from germline, CDR1 is SEHNR and CDR2 is FQNEAQ (reference sequence). The CDR3 spans 14 residues. V was cut by 8 bases and J by 5 bases, with 18 bases left in between. Full variable domain (rest looked up from reference TRBV7-9 and TRBJ1-1): DTGVSQNPRHKITKRGQNVTFRCDPISEHNRLYWYRQTLGQGPEFLTYFQNEAQLEKSRLLSDRFSAERPKGSFSTLEIQRTEQGDSAMYLCASARRGGATEAFFGQGTRLTVV.

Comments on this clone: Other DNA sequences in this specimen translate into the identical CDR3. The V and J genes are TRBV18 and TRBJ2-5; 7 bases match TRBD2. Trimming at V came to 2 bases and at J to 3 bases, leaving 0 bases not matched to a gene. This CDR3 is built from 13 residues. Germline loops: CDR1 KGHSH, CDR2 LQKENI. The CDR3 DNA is TGTGCCAGCTCACCAGGGACTAAAGAGACCCAGTACTTC. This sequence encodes CASSPGTKETQYF.

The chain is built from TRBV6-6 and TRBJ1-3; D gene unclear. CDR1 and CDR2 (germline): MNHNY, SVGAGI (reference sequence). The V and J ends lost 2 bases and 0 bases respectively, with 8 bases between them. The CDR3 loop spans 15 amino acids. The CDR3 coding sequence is TGTGCCAGCAGTTACGGTCTGAGCTCTGGAAACACCATATATTTT. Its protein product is CASSYGLSSGNTIYF.

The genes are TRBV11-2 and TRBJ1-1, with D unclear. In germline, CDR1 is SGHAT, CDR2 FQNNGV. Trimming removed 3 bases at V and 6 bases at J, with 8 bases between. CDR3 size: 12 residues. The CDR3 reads CASSLIGPEAFF. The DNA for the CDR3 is TGTGCCAGCAGCTTGATTGGGCCTGAAGCTTTCTTT.

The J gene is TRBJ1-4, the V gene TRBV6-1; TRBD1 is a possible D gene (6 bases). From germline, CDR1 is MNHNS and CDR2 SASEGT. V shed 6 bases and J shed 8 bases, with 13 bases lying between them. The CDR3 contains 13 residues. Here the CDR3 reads CASRYRAEEKLFF. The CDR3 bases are TGTGCCAGCAGATACAGGGCGGAGGAAAAACTGTTTTTT.

The CDR3, as DNA: TGTGCCAGCTCACCATCCCCGGGACTAGCGGCCTACAATGAGCAGTTCTTC. It encodes CASSPSPGLAAYNEQFF. V usage is TRBV18 and J usage is TRBJ2-1; 11 nucleotides agree with TRBD2. CDR1 KGHSH and CDR2 LQKENI come from the germline V gene. J lost 2 bases, V lost 2 bases, and 5 bases had no gene match. This CDR3 spans 17 amino acids. The entire variable domain, with the rest obtained from reference TRBV18 and TRBJ2-1, is as follows: NAGVMQNPRHLVRRRGQEARLRCSPMKGHSHVYWYRQLPEEGLKFMVYLQKENIIDESGMPKERFSAEFPKEGPSILRIQQVVRGDSAAYFCASSPSPGLAAYNEQFFGPGTRLTVL.

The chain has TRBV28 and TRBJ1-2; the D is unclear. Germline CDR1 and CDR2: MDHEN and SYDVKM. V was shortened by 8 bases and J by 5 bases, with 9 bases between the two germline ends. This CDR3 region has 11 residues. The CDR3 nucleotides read TGTGCCAGCGGGGTCCTTTATGGCTACACCTTC. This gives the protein CASGVLYGYTF.

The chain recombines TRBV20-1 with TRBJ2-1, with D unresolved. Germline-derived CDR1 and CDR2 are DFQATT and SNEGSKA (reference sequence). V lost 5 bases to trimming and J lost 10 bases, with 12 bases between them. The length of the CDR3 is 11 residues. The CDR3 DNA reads TGCAGTGCTGTACCCATAGTCGAGCAGTTCTTC. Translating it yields CSAVPIVEQFF.

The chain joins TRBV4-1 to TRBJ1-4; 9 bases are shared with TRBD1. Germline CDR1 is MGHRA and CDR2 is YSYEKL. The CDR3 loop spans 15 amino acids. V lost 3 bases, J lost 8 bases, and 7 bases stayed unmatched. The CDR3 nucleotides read TGCGCCAGCAGCCAGGGGACAGGGCGTCCCGAAAAACTGTTTTTT. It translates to CASSQGTGRPEKLFF.

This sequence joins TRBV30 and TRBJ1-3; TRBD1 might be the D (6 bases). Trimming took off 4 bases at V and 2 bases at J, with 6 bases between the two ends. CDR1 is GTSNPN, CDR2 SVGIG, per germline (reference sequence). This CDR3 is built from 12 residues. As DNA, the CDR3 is TGTGCCTGGACAGGGGCTGGAAACACCATATATTTT. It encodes CAWTGAGNTIYF.

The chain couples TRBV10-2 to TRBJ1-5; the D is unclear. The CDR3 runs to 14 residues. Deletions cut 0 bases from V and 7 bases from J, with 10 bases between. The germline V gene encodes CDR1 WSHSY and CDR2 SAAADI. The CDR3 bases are TGCGCCAGCAGTGAGTCGACTGTACGGCAGCCCCAGCATTTT. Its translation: CASSESTVRQPQHF.

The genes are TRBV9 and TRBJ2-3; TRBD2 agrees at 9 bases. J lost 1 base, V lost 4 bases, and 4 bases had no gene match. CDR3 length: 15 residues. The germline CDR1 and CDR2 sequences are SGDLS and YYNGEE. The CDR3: CASSLTSGGTDTQYF. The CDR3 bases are TGTGCCAGCAGCCTGACTAGCGGAGGCACAGATACGCAGTATTTT.

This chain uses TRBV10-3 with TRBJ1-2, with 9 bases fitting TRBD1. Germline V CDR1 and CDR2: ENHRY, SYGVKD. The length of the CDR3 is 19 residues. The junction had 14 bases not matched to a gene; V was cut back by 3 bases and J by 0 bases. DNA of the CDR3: TGTGCCATCAGTGATCGGGTCGGGGACAGGGTCCATCCTAACTATGGCTACACCTTC. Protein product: CAISDRVGDRVHPNYGYTF.

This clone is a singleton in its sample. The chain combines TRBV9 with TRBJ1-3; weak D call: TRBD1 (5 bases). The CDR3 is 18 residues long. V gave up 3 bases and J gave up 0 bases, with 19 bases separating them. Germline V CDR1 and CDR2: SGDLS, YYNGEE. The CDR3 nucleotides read TGTGCCAGCAGCGCAATGATCGGGGCCGGAAACTCTGGAAACACCATATATTTT. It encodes CASSAMIGAGNSGNTIYF.

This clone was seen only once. The CDR3 DNA sequence: TGTGCCAGCGGTTTCCGAGCGGGACAGTCCTACGAGCAGTACTTC. Translated, it gives CASGFRAGQSYEQYF. The rearrangement joins TRBV7-2 to TRBJ2-7, with D perhaps matching TRBD1 or TRBD2 (7 bases each). CDR1 and CDR2 (germline): SGHTA, FQGNSA. The V gene lost 8 bases and the J gene lost 1 base, with 18 bases spanning the gap. The length of the CDR3 is 15 residues.

CDR3 nucleotide sequence: TGTGCCAGCAGTCTATGGACAGGAGGAGGACAGCCCCAGCATTTT. Encoded protein: CASSLWTGGGQPQHF. This chain joins TRBV6-1 and TRBJ1-5, with TRBD1 matching 7 bases. V gave up 5 bases and J gave up 7 bases; unmatched junction bases: 11. This CDR3 has 15 residues. Germline V gene lookup returns CDR1 MNHNS and CDR2 SASEGT.

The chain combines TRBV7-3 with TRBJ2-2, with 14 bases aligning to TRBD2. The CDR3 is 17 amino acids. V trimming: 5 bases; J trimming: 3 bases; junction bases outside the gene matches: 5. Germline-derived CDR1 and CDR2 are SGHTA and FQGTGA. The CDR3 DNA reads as TGTGCCAGCAGCCCCGGACTAGCGGGGGGATACACCGGGGAGCTGTTTTTT. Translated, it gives CASSPGLAGGYTGELFF.

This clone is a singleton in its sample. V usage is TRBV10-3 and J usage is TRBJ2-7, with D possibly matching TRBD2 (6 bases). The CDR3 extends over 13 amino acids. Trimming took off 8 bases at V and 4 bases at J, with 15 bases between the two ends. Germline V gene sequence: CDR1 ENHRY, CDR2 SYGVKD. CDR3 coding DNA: TGTGCCATCCGCTTTGCTAGCGAGTACGAGCAGTACTTC. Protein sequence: CAIRFASEYEQYF.

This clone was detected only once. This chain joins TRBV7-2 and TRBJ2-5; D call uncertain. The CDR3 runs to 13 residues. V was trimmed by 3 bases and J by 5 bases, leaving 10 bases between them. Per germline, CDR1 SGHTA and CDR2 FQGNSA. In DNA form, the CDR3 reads TGTGCCAGCAGCTTTGGACGGGTGGAGACCCAGTACTTC. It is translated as CASSFGRVETQYF. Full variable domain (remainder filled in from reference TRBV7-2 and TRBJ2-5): GAGVSQSPSNKVTEKGKDVELRCDPISGHTALYWYRQSLGQGLEFLIYFQGNSAPDKSGLPSDRFSAERTGGSVSTLTIQRTQQEDSAVYLCASSFGRVETQYFGPGTRLLVL.

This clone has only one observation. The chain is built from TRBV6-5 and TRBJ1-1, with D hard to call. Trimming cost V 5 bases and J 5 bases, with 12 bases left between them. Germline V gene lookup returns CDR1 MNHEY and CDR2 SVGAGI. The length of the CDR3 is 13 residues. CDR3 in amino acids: CASSRAEGTEAFF. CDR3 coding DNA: TGTGCCAGCAGTCGGGCGGAAGGGACTGAAGCTTTCTTT.

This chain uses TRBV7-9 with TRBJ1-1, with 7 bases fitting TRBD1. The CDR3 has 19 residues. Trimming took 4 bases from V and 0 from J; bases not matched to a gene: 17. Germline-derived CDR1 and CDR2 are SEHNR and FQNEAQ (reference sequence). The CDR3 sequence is CASSSETRQGLLLNTEAFF. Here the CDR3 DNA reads TGTGCCAGCAGCTCCGAAACACGACAGGGCCTCCTTTTGAACACTGAAGCTTTCTTT.

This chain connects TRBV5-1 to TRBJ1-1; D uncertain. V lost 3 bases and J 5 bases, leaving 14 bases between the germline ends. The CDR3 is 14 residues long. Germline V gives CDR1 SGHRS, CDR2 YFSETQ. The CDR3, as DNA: TGCGCCAGCAGCTCGACCGCCGGTGGGACTGAAGCTTTCTTT. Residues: CASSSTAGGTEAFF.

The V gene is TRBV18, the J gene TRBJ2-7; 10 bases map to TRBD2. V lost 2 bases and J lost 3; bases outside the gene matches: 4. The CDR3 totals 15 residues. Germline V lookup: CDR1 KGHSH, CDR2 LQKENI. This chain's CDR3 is CASSPGAGGVYEQYF. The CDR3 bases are TGTGCCAGCTCACCAGGAGCGGGGGGGGTCTACGAGCAGTACTTC.

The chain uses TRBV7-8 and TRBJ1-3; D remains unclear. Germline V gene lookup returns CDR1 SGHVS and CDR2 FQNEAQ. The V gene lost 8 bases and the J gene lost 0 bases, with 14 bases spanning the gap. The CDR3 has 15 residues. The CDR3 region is CASRISDNSGNTIYF. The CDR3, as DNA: TGTGCCAGCCGAATTAGTGACAACTCTGGAAACACCATATATTTT. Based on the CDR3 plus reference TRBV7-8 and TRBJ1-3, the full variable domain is GAGVSQSPRYKVAKRGQDVALRCDPISGHVSLFWYQQALGQGPEFLTYFQNEAQLDKSGLPSDRFFAERPEGSVSTLKIQRTQQEDSAVYLCASRISDNSGNTIYFGEGSWLTVV.

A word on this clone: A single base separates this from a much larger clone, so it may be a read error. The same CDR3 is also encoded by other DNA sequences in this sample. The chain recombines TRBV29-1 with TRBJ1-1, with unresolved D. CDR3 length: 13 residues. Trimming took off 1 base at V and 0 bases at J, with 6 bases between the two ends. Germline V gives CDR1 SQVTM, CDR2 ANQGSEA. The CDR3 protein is CSVEGPMNTEAFF. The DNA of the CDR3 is TGCAGCGTTGAAGGTCCGATGAACACTGAAGCTTTCTTT.

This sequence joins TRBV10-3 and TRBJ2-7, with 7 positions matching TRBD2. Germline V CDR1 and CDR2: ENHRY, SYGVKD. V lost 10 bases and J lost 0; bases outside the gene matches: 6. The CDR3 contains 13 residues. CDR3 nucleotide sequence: TGTGCCACCCTAGCGGAGACCTCCTACGAGCAGTACTTC. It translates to CATLAETSYEQYF.